This TCR beta chain came from a study of identical twins. TCRdb called the 5' RACE reads again in MiXCR, with one record for every CDR3 protein. The sample lists around 510,000 distinct CDR3 sequences, roughly 13% occurring once. This clonotype was found many times. The data also belong to a second study, concerning yellow fever vaccine responses in identical twins.

Input material: CD4+ T cells sorted from blood. The receptor was derived from a woman aged 18-35 years in good health.

The CDR3 nucleotides read TGTGCCAGCAGCCATGGGAGAGGTACCGGGGAGCTGTTTTTT. This encodes CASSHGRGTGELFF. The chain has TRBV3-1 and TRBJ2-2, with D tentatively TRBD2 (5 bases). The germline V gene encodes CDR1 LGHDT and CDR2 YNNKEL (reference sequence). Trimming cost V 3 bases and J 5 bases, with 10 bases left between them. There are 14 residues in the CDR3.